The sequence of this TCR beta chain was determined in a study of cytomegalovirus exposure and HLA in healthy donors. PCR used 60 Vbeta primers and 13 Jbeta primers. Assay used: immunoSEQ multiplex PCR; TCRdb lists only in-frame clones, some missing. Of roughly 170,000 clones in the sample, around 82% were seen once. CDR3 length: 15 residues. The V gene's germline CDR1 is LNHDA and CDR2 SQIVND (reference sequence). V was shortened by 1 base and J by 2 bases, with 11 bases between the two germline ends. This clone was recorded once. This chain connects TRBV19 to TRBJ1-2; tentatively, D is TRBD1 (5 bases). The sample was PBMCs. This sequence was found in a woman aged 50 to 60 in good health and CMV-seropositive. CDR3 residues: CASSIGQRPNYGYTF. The CDR3 DNA reads TGTGCCAGTAGTATAGGACAGCGACCAAACTATGGCTACACCTTC.